These 24 T cell receptor beta chains originate from one sample sequenced in a study of blood T cell repertoires in COVID-19. Data came from immunoSEQ multiplex PCR; TCRdb stores just in-frame clones and leaves some out. Seen here are about 200,000 clones, around 86% observed once, and the top ten hold more than 8.5%. The sequenced sample was PBMCs or T cells enriched from blood (not recorded which). These TCRs come from a woman aged 45-65 years with acute COVID-19.

The chain couples TRBV7-2 to TRBJ2-7; no clear D gene. Trimming shortened V by 5 bases and J by 1 base, and 18 bases separated the two germline ends. CDR3 length equals 16 residues. Germline V gene data show CDR1 as SGHTA and CDR2 as FQGNSA. The CDR3 DNA is TGTGCCAGCAGCGAAACGGTGTCTTTAAAATCCTACGAGCAGTACTTC. Translated, it gives CASSETVSLKSYEQYF.

This clone has just a few counts. The chain uses TRBV7-8 and TRBJ1-5; D is unresolved. The V end was cut by 4 bases, the J end by 1 base, with 11 bases between. Germline CDR1 reads SGHVS; CDR2 reads FQNEAQ. The CDR3 loop spans 15 amino acids. The CDR3 DNA is TGTGCCAGCAGCTCCTCGGGGATCAGCAATCAGCCCCAGCATTTT. Translated, it gives CASSSSGISNQPQHF.

This chain uses TRBV20-1 with TRBJ1-1; no firm D call. CDR1 is DFQATT, CDR2 SNEGSKA, per germline (reference sequence). This CDR3 is built from 11 residues. CDR3 region: CTLIYRHSAFF. The CDR3 DNA reads as TGCACCCTCATTTATCGACACTCAGCTTTCTTT.

The J gene is TRBJ2-1, the V gene TRBV9, with 13 bases lining up with TRBD2. The CDR3 contains 15 residues. The trim removed 3 bases at V and 10 bases at J, leaving 7 bases unmatched. Germline assignment: CDR1 SGDLS and CDR2 YYNGEE. The DNA of the CDR3 is TGTGCCAGCAGCGGTACTAGCGGGAGGGCCTGGGAGCAGTTCTTC. Its protein is CASSGTSGRAWEQFF.

The gene calls are TRBV7-9 and TRBJ1-1, with a tentative D call TRBD1 (5 bases). Germline CDR1 is SEHNR and CDR2 is FQNEAQ (reference sequence). Trimming removed 3 bases from V and 7 bases from J, with 21 bases in between. The CDR3 spans 16 residues. The CDR3 DNA reads as TGTGCCAGCAGCTTTAAAGGGAGTGGAGGGGAGTTTGAAGCTTTCTTT. Amino acids: CASSFKGSGGEFEAFF.

CDR3 sequence: CASSYSGQRVNTGELFF. The DNA of the CDR3 is TGTGCCAGCAGTTACTCGGGACAGAGGGTGAACACCGGGGAGCTGTTTTTT. The rearrangement joins TRBV6-2 or TRBV6-3 to TRBJ2-2; TRBD1 matches at 7 bases. CDR1 and CDR2 from the germline V gene are MNHEY and SVGEGT. The CDR3 spans 17 residues. J lost 1 base, V lost 0 bases, and 5 bases had no gene match.

The chain combines TRBV6-1 with TRBJ1-1; no clear D. The CDR3 is 15 residues long. The germline V and J ends were trimmed by 0 bases and 2 bases, with 10 bases remaining between them. CDR1 and CDR2 from the germline V gene are MNHNS and SASEGT. The chain's CDR3 is CASSEALQLNTEAFF. The CDR3 DNA sequence: TGTGCCAGCAGTGAAGCCCTCCAGTTAAACACTGAAGCTTTCTTT.

J is TRBJ2-3 and V is TRBV6-6; D is unclear. CDR3 length: 15 amino acids. Looked up from germline, CDR1 is MNHNY and CDR2 is SVGAGI (reference sequence). Trimming removed 5 bases from V and 0 bases from J, with 12 bases in between. In DNA form, the CDR3 reads TGTGCCAGCAGTAAGCGAGACCGAAGCACAGATACGCAGTATTTT. Translation: CASSKRDRSTDTQYF.

This chain links TRBV2 with TRBJ2-1; 10 nucleotides align to TRBD2. CDR1 and CDR2 (germline): SNHLY, FYNNEI. The CDR3 totals 15 residues. V was pared by 3 bases and J by 6 bases, with 5 bases of the junction left unmatched. CDR3 region: CASSEGTSVFNEQFF. Here the CDR3 DNA reads TGTGCCAGCAGTGAGGGGACTAGCGTATTCAATGAGCAGTTCTTC.

This chain uses TRBV19 with TRBJ1-5; TRBD1 matches at 7 bases. This CDR3 region has 14 residues. Germline trimming cut 0 bases from V and 9 bases from J; bases unmatched to any gene: 5. CDR1 and CDR2 (germline): LNHDA, SQIVND (reference sequence). The DNA of the CDR3 is TGTGCCAGTAGTATAGAGGGGGACAGCCGGCCCCAGCATTTT. This codes for CASSIEGDSRPQHF.

The chain joins TRBV2 to TRBJ2-7; a possible D gene is TRBD1 (5 bases). CDR3 size: 13 residues. Germline V gives CDR1 SNHLY, CDR2 FYNNEI. V shed 6 bases and J shed 4 bases, with 13 bases lying between them. CDR3 sequence: CASSPGLQYEQYF. The CDR3 DNA reads TGTGCCAGCAGCCCAGGGTTACAGTACGAGCAGTACTTC.

This clone was counted once. This rearrangement joins TRBV9 to TRBJ2-1; 7 bases map to TRBD1. Germline assignment: CDR1 SGDLS and CDR2 YYNGEE. With 4 bases clipped from V and 6 bases from J, the junction kept 10 bases outside the gene matches. This CDR3 spans 15 amino acids. The CDR3 is CASSSSDRTRNEQFF. CDR3 nucleotides: TGTGCCAGCAGCAGTTCGGACAGGACTCGCAATGAGCAGTTCTTC.

V is TRBV7-3 and J is TRBJ2-5, with D unclear. V was pared by 5 bases and J by 2 bases, with 15 bases between. The CDR3 length is 15 residues. Germline V gives CDR1 SGHTA, CDR2 FQGTGA. The CDR3 coding sequence is TGTGCCAGCAGCCCGAAAGTGACACAACAAGAGACCCAGTACTTC. Protein: CASSPKVTQQETQYF.

This chain joins TRBV24-1 and TRBJ2-1; 7 nucleotides line up with TRBD2. This CDR3 has 13 amino acids. V lost 5 bases, J lost 6 bases, and 3 bases stayed unmatched. The germline V gene has CDR1 KGHDR and CDR2 SFDVKD. The CDR3 DNA sequence: TGTGCCACCAGTGGAGCGGGACCCAATGAGCAGTTCTTC. Translating gives CATSGAGPNEQFF.

The chain carries TRBV30 and TRBJ1-1, with unresolved D. This CDR3 spans 14 amino acids. V shed 8 bases and J shed 5 bases, with 21 bases lying between them. Germline V gene lookup returns CDR1 GTSNPN and CDR2 SVGIG (reference sequence). The CDR3 reads CALTRRAVHTEAFF. The CDR3 region has the DNA TGTGCCCTGACTAGGAGGGCCGTTCATACTGAAGCTTTCTTT.

The V and J genes are TRBV15 and TRBJ2-7; 8 bases map to TRBD2. The CDR3 totals 15 residues. Germline assignment: CDR1 LNHNV and CDR2 YYDKDF (reference sequence). J was trimmed by 2 bases and V by 5 bases; bases with no gene match: 8. The CDR3 DNA reads as TGTGCCACCAGCGGAGGACGGGGGGGGACCTACGAGCAGTACTTC. Translation gives CATSGGRGGTYEQYF. Full variable domain (rest looked up from reference TRBV15 and TRBJ2-7): DAMVIQNPRYQVTQFGKPVTLSCSQTLNHNVMYWYQQKSSQAPKLLFHYYDKDFNNEADTPDNFQSRRPNTSFCFLDIRSPGLGDTAMYLCATSGGRGGTYEQYFGPGTRLTVT.

This chain connects TRBV4-3 to TRBJ1-1; 8 bases are shared with TRBD1. The germline V gene encodes CDR1 LGHNA and CDR2 YSLEER. Trimming at V came to 5 bases and at J to 0 bases, leaving 8 bases not matched to a gene. This CDR3 contains 16 residues. The DNA for the CDR3 is TGCGCCAGCAGCTCGGACAGGGAGGGGGTGAACACTGAAGCTTTCTTT. Translating gives CASSSDREGVNTEAFF.

The chain joins TRBV7-9 to TRBJ2-1; weak D call: TRBD2 (5 bases). V was pared by 5 bases and J by 8 bases, with 13 bases between. Germline V gene data show CDR1 as SEHNR and CDR2 as FQNEAQ (reference sequence). CDR3 length equals 13 residues. In DNA, the CDR3 is TGTGCCAGCAGCACAGACTATGCTGATGAGCAGTTCTTC. Translated, it gives CASSTDYADEQFF.

This clone was observed a handful of times. V and J are TRBV4-1 and TRBJ2-3; 7 positions agree with TRBD1. Germline-derived CDR1 and CDR2 are MGHRA and YSYEKL. This CDR3 has 13 residues. The J segment lost 10 bases and the V segment lost 1 base, leaving 5 bases of the junction unmatched. DNA for the CDR3: TGCGCCAGCAGCCAAGTTGTCACAGGGGCGCAGTATTTT. It specifies CASSQVVTGAQYF.

The CDR3 is CASSPYSGPEYGAFF. DNA of the CDR3: TGTGCCAGCTCACCGTACAGCGGTCCTGAATATGGAGCTTTCTTT. The rearrangement joins TRBV18 to TRBJ1-1; the D is unclear. Germline V lookup: CDR1 KGHSH, CDR2 LQKENI. V lost 3 bases and J 10 bases, leaving 21 bases between the germline ends. This CDR3 comprises 15 residues.

V usage is TRBV5-1 and J usage is TRBJ1-4; TRBD1 agrees at 9 bases. The CDR3 spans 16 residues. J was trimmed by 4 bases and V by 4 bases; bases with no gene match: 8. CDR1 and CDR2 from the germline V gene are SGHRS and YFSETQ. The CDR3 DNA follows: TGCGCCAGCAGCCCCGGACAGGGGCTGGGTAATGAAAAACTGTTTTTT. It codes for CASSPGQGLGNEKLFF.

The chain joins TRBV4-1 to TRBJ1-6, with 7 bases identical to TRBD1. The CDR3 length is 19 residues. Germline V lookup: CDR1 MGHRA, CDR2 YSYEKL. With V trimmed by 0 bases and J by 3 bases, 11 bases remained unmatched. The CDR3 bases are TGCGCCAGCAGCCAAGATGATGGGGCCGCAGGGGGCTATAATTCACCCCTCCACTTT. Protein: CASSQDDGAAGGYNSPLHF.

The chain uses TRBV5-1 and TRBJ2-5; TRBD2 might be the D (6 bases). The CDR3 totals 14 residues. CDR1 is SGHRS and CDR2 is YFSETQ in the germline V gene. V lost 2 bases to trimming and J lost 5 bases, with 13 bases between them. The CDR3 region has the DNA TGCGCCAGCAGCTTTGGCCCCAGCGGGGAGACCCAGTACTTC. Amino acids: CASSFGPSGETQYF.

The chain joins TRBV19 to TRBJ2-1; D may be TRBD1 (7 bases). The CDR3 runs 15 residues. CDR1 LNHDA and CDR2 SQIVND come from the germline V gene (reference sequence). The V end was cut by 7 bases, the J end by 0 bases, with 13 bases between. CDR3 loop: CASNGGGSSYNEQFF. DNA of the CDR3: TGTGCCAGTAATGGAGGGGGCAGCTCCTACAATGAGCAGTTCTTC.